The T cell receptor beta chain under discussion was sequenced for a study of T cell repertoires in cytomegalovirus infection. Study-wide background: Shared public TCR beta signatures pointed to both CMV infection and a matching HLA type.

Germline values: CDR1 SEHNR, CDR2 FQNEAQ (reference sequence). V dropped 4 bases and J dropped 5 bases, with 9 bases sitting between them. This CDR3 is built from 13 residues. TCRdb reanalysed the reads using MiXCR and keeps one entry per CDR3 protein. The data contain 480,000 or so distinct CDR3 sequences, approximately 10% of them seen just once; the ten biggest clones take up about 9.4%. This clonotype was detected ten times or more. The source of this sequence is a human donor in good health (CMV status not recorded). Some clones in this sample may be carry-over from other donors' samples. The sequenced sample consisted of PBMCs. The V call is TRBV7-9, the J call TRBJ2-1; tentative D call: TRBD1 (6 bases). In nucleotides, the CDR3 is TGTGCCAGCAGCTCAAAGGGGGACAATGAGCAGTTCTTC. Translation: CASSSKGDNEQFF.